A selection of T cell receptor beta chains follows, all from one sample in a study of cytomegalovirus exposure and HLA in healthy donors. The method was immunoSEQ multiplex PCR; TCRdb's version includes in-frame clones alone and lacks a portion of them. Counted here are about 93,000 clones, over 55% occurring once; the ten biggest clones make up about 6.3%. Sequencing was done on a sample of PBMCs. The receptors shown here come from a boy between 10 and 17 years old in good health and CMV-seropositive. Both conserved end residues are part of each CDR3.

15	TRBV5-1	TRBJ2-7	CASSLVSSTLREQYF
14	TRBV19	TRBJ1-2	CASSSRGGNYGYTF
12	TRBV29-1	TRBJ1-2	CSVGPTGTGYTF
13	TRBV9	TRBJ1-2	CASSVGPGYGYTF
15	TRBV2	TRBJ1-5	CASSEGTASNQPQHF
13	TRBV7-6	TRBJ1-1	CASSPSASSEAFF
16	TRBV9	TRBJ2-1	CASSVGGGSSYNEQFF
15	TRBV5-6	TRBJ2-2	CASSLTSGRTGELFF
12	TRBV29-1	TRBJ2-5	CSVEQGRKTQYF
15	TRBV19	TRBJ2-7	CASSDRGAASYEQYF
13	TRBV5-1	TRBJ1-5	CASSSDWNQPQHF
15	TRBV7-2	TRBJ1-1	CASSSTGTVFAEAFF
18	TRBV2	TRBJ1-5	CASSLMRGGTKSYQPQHF
17	TRBV12-5	TRBJ2-1	CASGLVPLAGTNNEQFF
13	TRBV7-9	TRBJ1-2	CASSAQGANGYTF
15	TRBV5-5	TRBJ1-5	CASSLRLQGSQPQHF
14	TRBV2	TRBJ2-7	CASGGLAGIFEQYF
15	TRBV30	TRBJ1-1	CAWSPSLIVHTEAFF
13	TRBV6-1	TRBJ1-1	CASTRLVNTEAFF
13	TRBV29-1	TRBJ2-7	CSVARQFTYEQYF